A single sample gave rise to the 20 T cell receptor beta chains below, sequenced in a study of blood T cell repertoires in COVID-19. The protocol was immunoSEQ multiplex PCR, while the TCRdb copy is restricted to in-frame clones and leaves out a portion. The sample yields roughly 340,000 clones, more than 70% seen once. The sequencing input was PBMCs or T cells enriched from blood (not recorded which). The receptors here all came from a man aged 40-49 years in a cohort exposed to, infected with or recovered from COVID-19 (not recorded which).

J is TRBJ2-5 and V is TRBV7-2, with D perhaps matching TRBD2 (5 bases). CDR3 size: 14 residues. With 3 bases removed from V and 2 bases from J, the gap between germline ends came to 10 bases. Germline V gene data show CDR1 as SGHTA and CDR2 as FQGNSA. The CDR3 loop is CASSFSGTQETQYF. DNA for the CDR3: TGTGCCAGCAGCTTCAGCGGAACTCAAGAGACCCAGTACTTC.

The chain employs TRBV2 and TRBJ1-6; TRBD1 agrees at 9 bases. CDR1 is SNHLY and CDR2 is FYNNEI in the germline V gene. The CDR3 is 16 amino acids. V gave up 8 bases and J gave up 0 bases; unmatched junction bases: 5. CDR3 DNA: TGTGCCAGCGGCGGACAGGGGCTCTCCTATAATTCACCCCTCCACTTT. Translated, it gives CASGGQGLSYNSPLHF.

This chain joins TRBV23-1 and TRBJ2-3; 8 nucleotides line up with TRBD1. TRBV23-1 falls under the ORF class, with uncertain function. The ends lost 5 bases at V and 3 bases at J; junction bases unmatched: 16. The CDR3 covers 18 residues. CDR3 coding DNA: TGCGCCAGCAGTGTCCAGGGGGCGCGGTTGGTGTTTACAGATACGCAGTATTTT. It translates to CASSVQGARLVFTDTQYF.

V usage is TRBV7-9 and J usage is TRBJ2-1, with TRBD1 as a possible D gene (6 bases). CDR1 and CDR2 from the germline V gene are SEHNR and FQNEAQ (reference sequence). Trimming took off 5 bases at V and 0 bases at J, with 11 bases between the two ends. This CDR3 comprises 15 residues. CDR3 sequence: CASSHRDNSYNEQFF. The CDR3 DNA sequence: TGTGCCAGCAGCCACCGGGACAACTCCTACAATGAGCAGTTCTTC. Drawing the rest from reference TRBV7-9 and TRBJ2-1, the complete variable domain is DTGVSQNPRHKITKRGQNVTFRCDPISEHNRLYWYRQTLGQGPEFLTYFQNEAQLEKSRLLSDRFSAERPKGSFSTLEIQRTEQGDSAMYLCASSHRDNSYNEQFFGPGTRLTVL.

V gene TRBV25-1 combines with J gene TRBJ2-2; D is possibly TRBD2 (6 bases). Germline lookup yields CDR1 MGHDK and CDR2 SYGVNS. V was clipped by 4 bases and J by 3 bases, with 18 bases between them. This CDR3 is 17 amino acids long. This CDR3 reads CASSVIMGLGDTGELFF. In DNA form, the CDR3 reads TGTGCCAGCAGTGTGATTATGGGACTCGGGGACACCGGGGAGCTGTTTTTT.

This rearrangement joins TRBV28 to TRBJ1-1; D perhaps matches TRBD1 (6 bases). The CDR3 spans 15 residues. Germline CDR1 and CDR2: MDHEN and SYDVKM. The V end lost 6 bases, the J end lost 3 bases, and 17 bases lay between the germline ends. CDR3 sequence: CASSPLYRVDTEAFF. CDR3 nucleotide sequence: TGTGCCAGCAGCCCCCTCTACAGGGTTGACACTGAAGCTTTCTTT.

The rearrangement uses TRBV6-5 and TRBJ2-7, with TRBD2 matching over 10 bases. Germline CDR1 and CDR2: MNHEY and SVGAGI. The CDR3 runs 14 residues. V lost 5 bases and J lost 7; bases outside the gene matches: 8. The CDR3, as DNA: TGTGCCAGCAGTAACGGACTAGCGGCGGGAGAGCAGTACTTC. It translates to CASSNGLAAGEQYF.

The chain recombines TRBV4-2 with TRBJ1-3; tentatively, D is TRBD1 (6 bases). CDR1 is LGHNA, CDR2 YNFKEQ, per germline. The CDR3 runs to 16 residues. V lost 0 bases and J lost 2, with 11 bases in between. As DNA, the CDR3 is TGTGCCAGCAGCCAAGATGGCCCAGGGGCTGGAAACACCATATATTTT. Translated: CASSQDGPGAGNTIYF.

V and J are TRBV5-1 and TRBJ1-2; no reliable D call. From germline, CDR1 is SGHRS and CDR2 YFSETQ. This CDR3 region has 14 residues. With 4 bases removed from V and 6 bases from J, the gap between germline ends came to 16 bases. Here the CDR3 DNA reads TGCGCCAGCAGCCTTGGGGAGGGAGGCAATGGCTACACCTTC. This encodes CASSLGEGGNGYTF.

The V and J genes are TRBV18 and TRBJ1-3; a possible D gene is TRBD1 (5 bases). The CDR3 totals 14 residues. CDR1 and CDR2 from the germline V gene are KGHSH and LQKENI. The V end lost 3 bases, the J end lost 0 bases, and 6 bases lay between the germline ends. CDR3 nucleotides: TGTGCCAGCTCACCCGACAGCTCTGGAAACACCATATATTTT. Amino acid sequence: CASSPDSSGNTIYF.

At least ten counts were recorded for this clone. This chain links TRBV3-1 (or the pseudogene TRBV3-2) with TRBJ2-2; the match to TRBD2 covers 7 bases. The ends lost 4 bases at V and 7 bases at J; junction bases unmatched: 9. In germline, CDR1 is LGHDT, CDR2 YNNKEL (reference sequence). This CDR3 has 15 amino acids. The CDR3 DNA reads as TGTGCCAGCAGCCGCCCGCGGGAGATGAGCGGGGAGCTGTTTTTT. The encoded protein is CASSRPREMSGELFF.

This clone has a single count. The chain couples TRBV3-1 (or the pseudogene TRBV3-2) to TRBJ2-7; D is possibly TRBD1 (6 bases). Germline CDR1 LGHDT, CDR2 YNNKEL (reference sequence). This CDR3 comprises 15 residues. Between the trimmed V and J ends, which lost 1 base and 2 bases, there was a span of 12 bases. The CDR3 reads CASSQAPQGTYEQYF. The CDR3 coding sequence is TGTGCCAGCAGCCAAGCTCCACAGGGAACCTACGAGCAGTACTTC.

This rearrangement joins TRBV18 to TRBJ2-1, with D tentatively TRBD2 (6 bases). The CDR3 sequence is 15 residues long. V was pared by 5 bases and J by 1 base, with 12 bases between. Germline V lookup: CDR1 KGHSH, CDR2 LQKENI. The CDR3 DNA is TGTGCCAGCTCAAGGACTACCATTTCCTACAATGAGCAGTTCTTC. This translates into CASSRTTISYNEQFF. The variable domain in full, completed from reference TRBV18 and TRBJ2-1, reads NAGVMQNPRHLVRRRGQEARLRCSPMKGHSHVYWYRQLPEEGLKFMVYLQKENIIDESGMPKERFSAEFPKEGPSILRIQQVVRGDSAAYFCASSRTTISYNEQFFGPGTRLTVL.

The chain combines TRBV7-3 with TRBJ2-6; weak D call: TRBD1 (5 bases). This CDR3 comprises 18 residues. Trimming took 6 bases from V and 0 from J, leaving 18 bases between them. Germline lookup yields CDR1 SGHTA and CDR2 FQGTGA. In DNA form, the CDR3 reads TGTGCCAGCAGTCCCTGGGGCGCCCACAACTCTGGGGCCAACGTCCTGACTTTC. This codes for CASSPWGAHNSGANVLTF.

The chain links TRBV5-6 to TRBJ2-2; maybe TRBD1 (6 bases). V shed 1 base and J shed 7 bases, with 11 bases lying between them. This CDR3 spans 14 amino acids. Germline CDR1 reads SGHDT; CDR2 reads YYEEEE. The CDR3 reads CASSLQQGLGELFF. For the CDR3, the DNA is TGTGCCAGCAGCTTGCAACAGGGTCTCGGGGAGCTGTTTTTT.

This clone occurred once. The rearrangement links TRBV11-3 to TRBJ2-1; 7 bases are shared with TRBD1. In germline, CDR1 is SGHNT, CDR2 YENEEA. The CDR3 length is 15 residues. V lost 1 base and J lost 4; bases outside the gene matches: 4. In DNA form, the CDR3 reads TGTGCCAGCAGCTTAGGACAGGGCCTTTACAATGAGCAGTTCTTC. This encodes CASSLGQGLYNEQFF.

This chain uses TRBV19 with TRBJ2-7; no clear D gene. Germline V gene sequence: CDR1 LNHDA, CDR2 SQIVND (reference sequence). Trimming cost V 4 bases and J 2 bases, with 6 bases left between them. The CDR3 sequence is 12 residues long. The CDR3 DNA is TGTGCCAGTAGTAGATGGCCCTACGAGCAGTACTTC. Protein product: CASSRWPYEQYF.

CDR3 DNA sequence: TGTGCCAGCAGTGTACCCCGGTCACCCCTCCACTTT. Its translation: CASSVPRSPLHF. This sequence joins TRBV2 and TRBJ1-6; D is undetermined. The CDR3 extends over 12 amino acids. Germline V gene data show CDR1 as SNHLY and CDR2 as FYNNEI. The V and J ends lost 4 bases and 10 bases respectively, with 8 bases between them.

This chain joins TRBV6-6 and TRBJ2-7; perhaps TRBD2 as D (5 bases). Germline loops: CDR1 MNHNY, CDR2 SVGAGI (reference sequence). Trimming stripped 0 bases from V and 7 bases from J, with 13 bases between. The length of the CDR3 is 14 residues. Here the CDR3 reads CASSYSVSTGEQYF. CDR3 in DNA: TGTGCCAGCAGTTACTCGGTCAGTACGGGGGAGCAGTACTTC.

The rearrangement uses TRBV28 and TRBJ2-2; D remains ambiguous. V was clipped by 2 bases and J by 7 bases, with 11 bases between them. The CDR3 length is 14 residues. Looked up from germline, CDR1 is MDHEN and CDR2 is SYDVKM. In DNA, the CDR3 is TGTGCCAGCAGTTTAATCAGTCCCCTCGGGGAGCTGTTTTTT. Protein: CASSLISPLGELFF. The variable domain in full, with the rest retrieved from reference TRBV28 and TRBJ2-2, is DVKVTQSSRYLVKRTGEKVFLECVQDMDHENMFWYRQDPGLGLRLIYFSYDVKMKEKGDIPEGYSVSREKKERFSLILESASTNQTSMYLCASSLISPLGELFFGEGSRLTVL.